Listed here are 19 T cell receptor beta chains from one sample, sequenced in a study of T cell responses to AZD1222 COVID-19 vaccine. Sequenced by immunoSEQ multiplex PCR; TCRdb stores in-frame clones only, minus some. Of around 150,000 clones in the sample, over 85% were seen once. Here the sequenced sample was peripheral blood, taken on day 0 of AZD1222 vaccination. The receptors here all came from an adult in good health.

The V and J genes are TRBV5-4 and TRBJ1-2, with unresolved D. CDR3 length: 15 amino acids. CDR1 and CDR2 from the germline V gene are SGHNT and YYREEE (reference sequence). Trimming stripped 1 base from V and 0 bases from J, with 10 bases between. For the CDR3, the DNA is TGTGCCAGCAGCTTGTTGGGGAAGCCTAACTATGGCTACACCTTC. Translation: CASSLLGKPNYGYTF.

This chain joins TRBV15 and TRBJ2-2, with TRBD2 matching 9 bases. Germline V gives CDR1 LNHNV, CDR2 YYDKDF (reference sequence). There are 17 residues in the CDR3. V trimming: 2 bases; J trimming: 0 bases; junction bases outside the gene matches: 4. The DNA for the CDR3 is TGTGCCACCAGCAGACACAGACTAGCGGCGAACACCGGGGAGCTGTTTTTT. Encoded protein: CATSRHRLAANTGELFF.

V usage is TRBV6-5 and J usage is TRBJ1-2; D is possibly TRBD1 (6 bases). Germline values: CDR1 MNHEY, CDR2 SVGAGI. Trimming pared 6 bases from V and 3 bases from J, leaving 14 bases between. CDR3 size: 14 residues. In DNA form, the CDR3 reads TGTGCCAGCAGATTCACAGGGATAGACTATGGCTACACCTTC. This encodes CASRFTGIDYGYTF.

This clone has more than one count but fewer than ten. J is TRBJ2-2 and V is TRBV28, with 11 bases identical to TRBD2. The CDR3 runs 15 residues. V was pared by 5 bases and J by 4 bases, with 3 bases of the junction left unmatched. Germline CDR1 and CDR2: MDHEN and SYDVKM. CDR3 sequence (DNA): TGTGCCAGCAGTCCACTAGCGGGAGCCACCGGGGAGCTGTTTTTT. Translated: CASSPLAGATGELFF.

J is TRBJ2-1 and V is TRBV28, with D maybe TRBD1 (6 bases). The CDR3 extends over 16 amino acids. Between the trimmed V and J ends, which lost 2 bases and 4 bases, there was a span of 15 bases. CDR1 and CDR2 from the germline V gene are MDHEN and SYDVKM. Written as DNA, the CDR3 is TGTGCCAGCAGTTTAGACAGGCCCTCACCTTACAATGAGCAGTTCTTC. This translates into CASSLDRPSPYNEQFF.

This chain links TRBV6-2 or TRBV6-3 with TRBJ1-2, with a possible D match to TRBD1 (6 bases). V was trimmed by 6 bases and J by 5 bases, leaving 16 bases between them. This CDR3 spans 14 amino acids. Germline CDR1 reads MNHEY; CDR2 reads SVGEGT. The CDR3 DNA reads TGTGCCAGCAGCCACCCCGCAGGGGCTTATGGCTACACCTTC. It codes for CASSHPAGAYGYTF.

The CDR3 reads CASLPFGDTQYF. DNA of the CDR3: TGTGCCAGCCTCCCCTTTGGAGATACGCAGTATTTT. The gene calls are TRBV7-9 and TRBJ2-3; D not resolved. The CDR3 is made up of 12 amino acids. Germline values: CDR1 SEHNR, CDR2 FQNEAQ (reference sequence). The V end was cut by 8 bases, the J end by 5 bases, with 11 bases between. Combining the CDR3 with reference TRBV7-9 and TRBJ2-3 gives the whole variable domain DTGVSQNPRHKITKRGQNVTFRCDPISEHNRLYWYRQTLGQGPEFLTYFQNEAQLEKSRLLSDRFSAERPKGSFSTLEIQRTEQGDSAMYLCASLPFGDTQYFGPGTRLTVL.

V and J are TRBV12-3 or TRBV12-4 and TRBJ1-5; 9 bases fit TRBD1. Trimming removed 6 bases from V and 7 bases from J; junction bases left unmatched: 4. The CDR3 is 13 residues long. CDR3 nucleotide sequence: TGTGCCAGCAGCCATGGACAGGGGCAGCCCCAGCATTTT. Translating gives CASSHGQGQPQHF.

V gene TRBV3-1 (or the pseudogene TRBV3-2) combines with J gene TRBJ1-1; maybe TRBD1 (5 bases). Deletions cut 9 bases from V and 3 bases from J, with 11 bases between. The CDR3 covers 12 residues. Germline CDR1 LGHDT, CDR2 YNNKEL (reference sequence). The DNA for the CDR3 is TGTGCCAGTTCCAGGGTCGACACTGAAGCTTTCTTT. It specifies CASSRVDTEAFF.

The chain employs TRBV6-6 and TRBJ1-2; no definite D call. V shed 5 bases and J shed 0 bases, with 13 bases lying between them. CDR1 and CDR2 from the germline V gene are MNHNY and SVGAGI (reference sequence). The CDR3 covers 15 residues. The chain's CDR3 is CASSNDGTANYGYTF. In nucleotides, the CDR3 is TGTGCCAGCAGTAACGACGGCACCGCTAACTATGGCTACACCTTC.

This CDR3 is CASSLKRTDTEAFF. Here the CDR3 DNA reads TGTGCCAGCAGTCTTAAAAGAACGGACACTGAAGCTTTCTTT. The rearrangement links TRBV28 to TRBJ1-1; no reliable D call. The CDR3 has 14 residues. Germline V lookup: CDR1 MDHEN, CDR2 SYDVKM. V lost 5 bases and J lost 3, with 13 bases in between.

The gene calls are TRBV28 and TRBJ1-4; 8 positions match TRBD1. With 5 bases clipped from V and 3 bases from J, the junction kept 8 bases outside the gene matches. This CDR3 comprises 16 residues. CDR1 is MDHEN and CDR2 is SYDVKM in the germline V gene. This chain's CDR3 is CASSTTGEGANEKLFF. Here the CDR3 DNA reads TGTGCCAGCAGTACGACAGGGGAAGGGGCTAATGAAAAACTGTTTTTT.

The V and J genes are TRBV7-9 and TRBJ1-4; weak D call: TRBD1 (6 bases). The germline V gene encodes CDR1 SEHNR and CDR2 FQNEAQ (reference sequence). This CDR3 is 16 amino acids long. The ends were cut back, 10 bases at V and 4 bases at J, with 22 bases in the middle. DNA for the CDR3: TGTGCCACCGAGGCGTGGGGGGCGGACCTTAATGAAAAACTGTTTTTT. Translated, it gives CATEAWGADLNEKLFF.

As for this clone: The junction does not match germline at one end; this may be a read error. The chain combines TRBV12-3 or TRBV12-4 with TRBJ2-1, with 8 bases aligning to TRBD2. This CDR3 has 13 residues. CDR3 nucleotides: TGTGCCAGCAGTTTTAAGTTAGCGGGGACCAGGCTCTTC. It encodes CASSFKLAGTRLF.

The chain couples TRBV29-1 to TRBJ1-5; D gene uncertain. Germline assignment: CDR1 SQVTM and CDR2 ANQGSEA. This CDR3 is 14 amino acids long. Trimming removed 5 bases from V and 8 bases from J, with 19 bases in between. This chain's CDR3 is CSVSGHIGKEPQHF. The CDR3 coding sequence is TGCAGCGTTAGTGGCCACATAGGCAAGGAGCCCCAGCATTTT. The variable domain in full, completed from reference TRBV29-1 and TRBJ1-5, reads SAVISQKPSRDICQRGTSLTIQCQVDSQVTMMFWYRQQPGQSLTLIATANQGSEATYESGFVIDKFPISRPNLTFSTLTVSNMSPEDSSIYLCSVSGHIGKEPQHFGDGTRLSIL.

CDR3 region: CASSYRLSGYTF. CDR3 bases: TGTGCCAGCAGTTATCGTCTGAGTGGCTACACCTTC. The chain is built from TRBV6-2 or TRBV6-3 and TRBJ1-2; no clear D. Germline V gives CDR1 MNHEY, CDR2 SVGEGT. CDR3 length: 12 residues. Trimming cost V 3 bases and J 7 bases, with 9 bases left between them.

The chain links TRBV4-3 to TRBJ1-1; no firm D call. Germline V gene data show CDR1 as LGHNA and CDR2 as YSLEER. CDR3 length equals 14 residues. Deletions cut 0 bases from V and 5 bases from J, with 10 bases between. The CDR3 is CASSQDLLRTEAFF. The CDR3 region has the DNA TGCGCCAGCAGCCAAGATCTCCTCCGGACTGAAGCTTTCTTT.

The chain employs TRBV24-1 and TRBJ2-3; D remains unclear. Trimming took off 5 bases at V and 8 bases at J, with 7 bases between the two ends. This CDR3 comprises 11 residues. Per the germline V gene, CDR1 is KGHDR and CDR2 is SFDVKD. CDR3: CATSGLGTQYF. CDR3 DNA: TGTGCCACCAGTGGTTTAGGTACGCAGTATTTT.

The chain recombines TRBV4-3 with TRBJ1-2, with D uncertain. Germline V gene data show CDR1 as LGHNA and CDR2 as YSLEER. The CDR3 length is 15 residues. Trimming pared 0 bases from V and 5 bases from J, leaving 13 bases between. The CDR3 DNA reads as TGCGCCAGCAGCCAAGATGGGAAAGGGCTTTATGGCTACACCTTC. This codes for CASSQDGKGLYGYTF.